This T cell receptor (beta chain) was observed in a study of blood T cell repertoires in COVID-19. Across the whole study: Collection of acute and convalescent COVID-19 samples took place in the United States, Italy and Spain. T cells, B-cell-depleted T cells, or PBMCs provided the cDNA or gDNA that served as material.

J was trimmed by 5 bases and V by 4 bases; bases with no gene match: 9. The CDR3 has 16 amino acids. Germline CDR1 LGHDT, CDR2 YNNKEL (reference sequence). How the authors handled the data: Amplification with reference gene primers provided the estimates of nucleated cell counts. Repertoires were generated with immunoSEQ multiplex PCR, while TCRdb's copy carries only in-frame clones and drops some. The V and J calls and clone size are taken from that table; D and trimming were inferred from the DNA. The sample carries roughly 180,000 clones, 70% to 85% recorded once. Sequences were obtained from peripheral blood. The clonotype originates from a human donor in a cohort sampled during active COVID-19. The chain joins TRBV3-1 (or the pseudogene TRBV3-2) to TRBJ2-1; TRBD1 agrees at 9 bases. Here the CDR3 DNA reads TGTGCCAGCAGCCTTCGCGGACAGGGGAGGAACAATGAGCAGTTCTTC. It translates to CASSLRGQGRNNEQFF.